These T cell receptor beta chains were read from a single sample in a study of T-cell memory formation after mild COVID-19. MiXCR, applied by TCRdb to the 5' RACE reads, yields one record per CDR3 protein. This sample has just over 1,500 distinct CDR3 sequences, with around 63% found just once. Sequences were obtained from PBMCs or a T cell subset sorted from them (not recorded which). The receptors were sampled from an adult who had mild COVID-19 (a few samples of this study predate the infection). Cell type and time point are not known. CDR3s include the opening cysteine and the closing phenylalanine or tryptophan. A D gene is named only where the DNA matches it firmly. Size values are once, few and many counts, or a class for expanded clones, and some rows have none.

clone size,D gene,V gene,J gene,CDR3 protein,CDR3 DNA
few,-,TRBV18,TRBJ1-1,CASSPSPALTEAFF,TGTGCCAGCTCACCATCCCCTGCCCTCACTGAAGCTTTCTTT
once,TRBD2,TRBV5-1,TRBJ2-3,CASSLGTSGKSTDTQYF,TGCGCCAGCAGCCTCGGGACTAGCGGGAAGAGCACAGATACGCAGTATTTT
-,-,TRBV7-8,TRBJ1-1,CASSLIEETEAFF,TGTGCCAGCAGCCTGATTGAGGAAACTGAAGCTTTCTTT
large,-,TRBV5-1,TRBJ2-3,CASSLDFSTTSTDTQYF,TGCGCCAGCAGCTTGGATTTCTCCACGACGAGCACAGATACGCAGTATTTT
-,-,TRBV25-1,TRBJ1-2,CASSVGGGGYTF,TGTGCCAGCAGTGTTGGAGGGGGTGGCTACACCTTC
-,-,TRBV4-1,TRBJ2-7,CASSQDFGGYEQYF,TGCGCCAGCAGCCAAGATTTTGGGGGCTACGAGCAGTACTTC
-,TRBD1,TRBV12-3/TRBV12-4,TRBJ2-7,CASSDRVGSYEQYF,TGTGCCAGCAGTGACAGGGTAGGATCCTACGAGCAGTACTTC
-,-,TRBV30,TRBJ2-3,CAWSVIGGAGKDTQYF,TGTGCCTGGAGTGTGATAGGAGGGGCCGGTAAGGATACGCAGTATTTT
-,TRBD2,TRBV29-1,TRBJ2-7,CSHSGAGGSEQYF,TGCAGCCACTCAGGAGCGGGAGGTAGTGAGCAGTACTTC
once,-,TRBV2,TRBJ2-3,CASQDPDPNTQYF,TGTGCCAGCCAGGACCCCGATCCCAATACGCAGTATTTT
-,-,TRBV18,TRBJ2-3,CASSQTVEGDTQYF,TGTGCCAGCTCACAGACAGTCGAAGGAGATACGCAGTATTTT
large,-,TRBV29-1,TRBJ1-1,CSARGRVAEAFF,TGCAGCGCCCGGGGCAGGGTCGCTGAAGCTTTCTTT
-,-,TRBV12-3/TRBV12-4,TRBJ2-7,CASSLGSYYEQYF,TGTGCCAGCAGTTTGGGGTCATACTACGAGCAGTACTTC
large,-,TRBV24-1,TRBJ2-5,CATGGWETQYF,TGTGCCACCGGAGGATGGGAGACCCAGTACTTC
large,TRBD1,TRBV5-1,TRBJ1-4,CASSFQGAGEKLFF,TGCGCCAGCAGCTTCCAGGGGGCGGGGGAAAAACTGTTTTTT
large,-,TRBV7-9,TRBJ2-5,CASSNPGETQYF,TGTGCCAGCAGCAACCCCGGGGAGACCCAGTACTTC
large,-,TRBV24-1,TRBJ2-7,CATSSGPYEQYF,TGTGCCACCAGTTCAGGGCCCTACGAGCAGTACTTC
large,-,TRBV12-3/TRBV12-4,TRBJ1-2,CASSPARRMGGYTF,TGTGCCAGCAGTCCAGCCCGTAGGATGGGTGGCTACACCTTC
-,TRBD1,TRBV5-1,TRBJ2-6,CATAQGAGANVLTF,TGCGCCACCGCCCAGGGGGCTGGGGCCAACGTCCTGACTTTC
-,-,TRBV5-5,TRBJ1-1,CASRSIRGGVRAFF,TGTGCCAGCAGGTCGATTAGGGGAGGAGTACGCGCTTTCTTT
-,TRBD2,TRBV6-2/TRBV6-3,TRBJ2-7,CASTRLAGGYEQYF,TGTGCCAGCACCAGACTAGCGGGTGGCTACGAGCAGTACTTC
-,-,TRBV29-1,TRBJ2-5,CSVARATAETQYF,TGCAGCGTTGCTAGGGCTACGGCTGAGACCCAGTACTTC
-,TRBD2,TRBV29-1,TRBJ2-7,CSTLAGAAYEQYF,TGCAGCACCTTAGCGGGAGCGGCCTACGAGCAGTACTTC
medium-sized,-,TRBV2,TRBJ2-1,CASSESWGLAASYNEQFF,TGTGCCAGCAGTGAATCCTGGGGGCTAGCGGCTTCCTACAATGAGCAGTTCTTC
large,-,TRBV27,TRBJ1-1,CASSLVGGTEAFF,TGTGCCAGCAGTTTAGTAGGGGGGACTGAAGCTTTCTTT
medium-sized,-,TRBV30,TRBJ1-2,CAWSPALWRGYTF,TGTGCCTGGAGCCCCGCGCTATGGCGTGGCTACACCTTC
large,-,TRBV30,TRBJ1-1,CAWTQLWMATEAFF,TGTGCCTGGACCCAATTATGGATGGCCACTGAAGCTTTCTTT
-,-,TRBV20-1,TRBJ2-5,CSAMPRGRQETQYF,TGCAGTGCTATGCCCCGGGGCCGACAAGAGACCCAGTACTTC
large,-,TRBV20-1,TRBJ2-3,CSARSFRDETSSTDTQYF,TGCAGTGCTAGATCCTTCCGGGACGAGACCTCTAGCACAGATACGCAGTATTTT
-,-,TRBV7-8,TRBJ2-7,CASSYSGYEQYF,TGTGCCAGCAGCTATAGCGGCTACGAGCAGTACTTC
-,-,TRBV12-3/TRBV12-4,TRBJ1-2,CASSSRRGAYGYTF,TGTGCCAGCAGTTCACGACGGGGAGCCTATGGCTACACCTTC
-,TRBD2,TRBV12-3/TRBV12-4,TRBJ2-1,CASSPTSGRGEQFF,TGTGCCAGCAGCCCGACTAGCGGGAGGGGTGAGCAGTTCTTC
large,TRBD2,TRBV5-1,TRBJ2-1,CASSLAPLAGGYNEQFF,TGCGCCAGCAGCTTGGCCCCCCTAGCGGGGGGTTACAATGAGCAGTTCTTC
once,-,TRBV4-1,TRBJ2-3,CASSQLPRGDTQYF,TGCGCCAGCAGTCAACTTCCTCGCGGTGATACGCAGTATTTT
large,-,TRBV10-3,TRBJ2-7,CATQGGLYYEQYF,TGTGCCACCCAAGGGGGTCTCTACTACGAGCAGTACTTC
-,TRBD1,TRBV27,TRBJ1-2,CASSLKGQLVYGYTF,TGTGCCAGCAGTTTGAAGGGACAGCTAGTCTATGGCTACACCTTC
large,-,TRBV7-9,TRBJ1-2,CASSSDSYGYTF,TGTGCCAGCAGCTCGGACAGCTATGGCTACACCTTC
-,-,TRBV5-5,TRBJ2-2,CASSKGGFGTGELFF,TGTGCCAGCAGCAAAGGGGGGTTTGGCACCGGGGAGCTGTTTTTT
many,-,TRBV12-3/TRBV12-4,TRBJ1-6,CASSLQGSRSPLHF,TGTGCCAGCAGTTTACAAGGGTCCCGGTCACCCCTCCACTTT
-,-,TRBV2,TRBJ2-3,CASSGTPWNTDTQYF,TGTGCCAGCAGTGGGACACCCTGGAACACAGATACGCAGTATTTT
many,-,TRBV25-1,TRBJ1-2,CASSETAEGDYGYTF,TGTGCCAGCAGTGAAACTGCAGAAGGGGACTATGGCTACACCTTC
medium-sized,-,TRBV5-4,TRBJ2-1,CASSLAVGAHEQFF,TGTGCCAGCAGCTTGGCGGTTGGTGCCCATGAGCAGTTCTTC
medium-sized,-,TRBV29-1,TRBJ1-1,CSVYGPPFEAFF,TGCAGCGTTTACGGCCCCCCCTTTGAAGCTTTCTTT
-,-,TRBV5-1,TRBJ2-7,CASSLGNYEQYF,TGCGCCAGCAGCTTGGGCAACTACGAGCAGTACTTC
once,-,TRBV7-9,TRBJ1-6,CASSLARAVVNSPLHF,TGTGCCAGCAGCTTAGCCCGGGCAGTAGTAAATTCACCCCTCCACTTT
-,TRBD2,TRBV11-2,TRBJ2-1,CASSLDLAGANEQFF,TGTGCCAGCAGCTTAGATTTAGCGGGGGCCAATGAGCAGTTCTTC